These 3 T cell receptor beta chains came from one sample sequenced in a study of metastatic and nonmetastatic thyroid tumors. Thyroid surgery was preceded by no treatment in any patient. TCRdb re-called clones via MiXCR from the PCR reads. This sample yields fewer than 40,000 clones, of which around a third are seen a single time; more than 15% belongs to the top ten. What was sequenced was tumor tissue. Receptor source: a female donor with papillary thyroid cancer or a benign thyroid nodule (not recorded which). Some clones in this sample may be carry-over from other donors' samples.

This chain links TRBV2 with TRBJ2-2; the match to TRBD1 covers 11 bases. The V segment lost 4 bases and the J segment 2 bases; nucleotides outside the gene matches: 12. Germline V gene sequence: CDR1 SNHLY, CDR2 FYNNEI. The CDR3 has 19 amino acids. The CDR3 nucleotides are TGTGCCAGCAGTGGGACAGGGGGCATCAGCGGGATAAACACCGGGGAGCTGTTTTTT. Translation: CASSGTGGISGINTGELFF.

J is TRBJ2-3 and V is TRBV5-1; D not certain. V shed 0 bases and J shed 6 bases, with 2 bases lying between them. CDR1 SGHRS and CDR2 YFSETQ come from the germline V gene. The CDR3 is 11 residues long. The CDR3 here is CASSLGDTQYF. The CDR3 bases are TGCGCCAGCAGCTTGGGGGATACGCAGTATTTT.

This clone turned up a few times. The J gene is TRBJ1-2, the V gene TRBV19; no clear D. The germline gives CDR1 LNHDA, CDR2 SQIVND (reference sequence). The length of the CDR3 is 15 residues. V gave up 3 bases and J gave up 6 bases, with 17 bases separating them. CDR3 protein: CASSIFGERVDGYTF. CDR3 bases: TGTGCCAGTAGTATCTTCGGGGAGAGGGTCGATGGCTACACCTTC.